The present T cell receptor (beta chain) was sequenced within a study of PD-L1 blockade in urothelial cancer. The assay was immunoSEQ multiplex PCR, and TCRdb's table has in-frame clones only and misses some. The repertoire holds around 62,000 clones, with about nine tenths as singletons. Germline loops: CDR1 SGHVS, CDR2 FNYEAQ. There are 14 residues in the CDR3. Trimming took off 4 bases at V and 2 bases at J, with 12 bases between the two ends. Time point: peripheral blood 6 weeks after treatment start. The genes are TRBV7-6 and TRBJ2-7; no definite D call. This clonotype was obtained from a man aged 55 to 70 with urothelial cancer. The input for sequencing was PBMCs, taken around atezolizumab (anti-PD-L1) treatment. As DNA, the CDR3 is TGTGCCAGCAGCTCAGTGGCCACGACCTACGAGCAGTACTTC. It yields the protein CASSSVATTYEQYF.